This entry lists 17 T cell receptor beta chains sequenced from one sample in a study of OX40 agonist ivuxolimab in advanced cancers. Libraries were prepared by immunoSEQ multiplex PCR; TCRdb keeps only in-frame clonotypes and omits some of them. The repertoire holds approximately 61,000 clones, with roughly nine tenths as singletons. This material consisted of CD4+ or CD8+ T cells sorted from blood, taken in a trial of the OX40 agonist ivuxolimab. These receptors were collected from an adult with an advanced solid tumor such as melanoma, head and neck, liver or kidney cancer.

The chain couples TRBV15 to TRBJ1-1; the D is unclear. CDR1 and CDR2 from the germline V gene are LNHNV and YYDKDF (reference sequence). The CDR3 is made up of 12 amino acids. V lost 4 bases and J lost 1, with 4 bases in between. As DNA, the CDR3 is TGTGCCACCAGCATAACGAACACTGAAGCTTTCTTT. Amino acid sequence: CATSITNTEAFF.

V and J are TRBV7-2 and TRBJ1-1, with 7 nucleotides matching TRBD1. The V gene's germline CDR1 is SGHTA and CDR2 FQGNSA. This CDR3 spans 15 amino acids. V shed 5 bases and J 1 base; nucleotides not matched to a gene: 7. CDR3 coding DNA: TGTGCCAGCAGCCCAACAGGGGAGAGGAACACTGAAGCTTTCTTT. Its translation: CASSPTGERNTEAFF.

This sequence joins TRBV27 and TRBJ1-3; D not certain. The CDR3 is 14 residues long. CDR1 MNHEY and CDR2 SMNVEV come from the germline V gene (reference sequence). V gave up 3 bases and J gave up 2 bases, with 8 bases separating them. CDR3 sequence reads: CASSFGPPGNTIYF. The CDR3 DNA is TGTGCCAGCAGTTTCGGACCCCCTGGAAACACCATATATTTT.

The gene calls are TRBV19 and TRBJ2-7; D perhaps matches TRBD2 (5 bases). V dropped 6 bases and J dropped 2 bases, with 8 bases sitting between them. Looked up from germline, CDR1 is LNHDA and CDR2 is SQIVND (reference sequence). CDR3 length: 12 residues. In DNA, the CDR3 is TGTGCCAGTAGCGGGGAGACCTACGAGCAGTACTTC. Translated: CASSGETYEQYF.

The chain carries TRBV6-5 and TRBJ1-1; D gene uncertain. V lost 4 bases and J 1 base, leaving 13 bases between the germline ends. The CDR3 sequence is 15 residues long. Looked up from germline, CDR1 is MNHEY and CDR2 is SVGAGI. This chain's CDR3 is CASSFQVSANTEAFF. The CDR3 coding sequence is TGTGCCAGCAGTTTTCAGGTGTCGGCGAACACTGAAGCTTTCTTT.

The chain has TRBV7-8 and TRBJ2-1; no reliable D call. The CDR3 runs 15 residues. Looked up from germline, CDR1 is SGHVS and CDR2 is FQNEAQ. Trimming shortened V by 4 bases and J by 8 bases, and 18 bases separated the two germline ends. The CDR3 loop reads CASSSAPSPGDEQFF. The CDR3 DNA is TGTGCCAGCAGCTCGGCCCCTTCCCCCGGTGATGAGCAGTTCTTC.

The CDR3 sequence is CASSRTASGNTIYF. CDR3 bases: TGTGCCAGCAGTCGGACAGCCTCTGGAAACACCATATATTTT. This sequence joins TRBV2 and TRBJ1-3; a possible D gene is TRBD1 (6 bases). V was pared by 5 bases and J by 0 bases, with 8 bases between. Germline CDR1 SNHLY, CDR2 FYNNEI. The CDR3 is 14 residues long.

This clone was counted a single time. The chain carries TRBV5-8 and TRBJ2-6; 7 positions agree with TRBD1. Germline trimming cut 3 bases from V and 0 bases from J; bases unmatched to any gene: 6. The CDR3 extends over 17 amino acids. Per germline, CDR1 SGHTS and CDR2 YDEGEE. The CDR3 loop reads CASSYTGQSSGANVLTF. The DNA for the CDR3 is TGTGCCAGCAGCTACACGGGACAGAGCTCTGGGGCCAACGTCCTGACTTTC.

This sequence joins TRBV19 and TRBJ2-1, with D unclear. Germline CDR1 LNHDA, CDR2 SQIVND (reference sequence). The CDR3 is 11 residues long. Trimming left V 4 bases short and J 8 bases short, with 6 bases between. The CDR3 sequence is CASSSLDEQFF. DNA of the CDR3: TGTGCCAGTAGTAGCCTGGATGAGCAGTTCTTC.

This rearrangement joins TRBV5-1 to TRBJ2-1; 7 bases match TRBD2. J lost 8 bases, V lost 4 bases, and 12 bases had no gene match. This CDR3 is built from 15 residues. Germline CDR1 and CDR2: SGHRS and YFSETQ. CDR3 residues: CASSPGTMGWHEQFF. The DNA of the CDR3 is TGCGCCAGCAGCCCGGGGACTATGGGGTGGCATGAGCAGTTCTTC.

Only one count was recorded for this clone. The chain has TRBV9 and TRBJ2-3, with 7 bases matching TRBD2. The CDR3 runs 16 residues. After removal of 4 bases from V and 3 bases from J, the junction contained 11 bases not matched to a gene. Germline V gene sequence: CDR1 SGDLS, CDR2 YYNGEE. CDR3 residues: CASSLEWLAVTDTQYF. The CDR3 nucleotides are TGTGCCAGCAGCCTTGAGTGGCTAGCGGTAACAGATACGCAGTATTTT.

The V and J genes are TRBV9 and TRBJ2-3, with 7 bases fitting TRBD2. The CDR3 loop spans 15 amino acids. The trim removed 4 bases at V and 1 base at J, leaving 6 bases unmatched. In germline, CDR1 is SGDLS, CDR2 YYNGEE. The CDR3 is CASSLSRGGTDTQYF. In DNA form, the CDR3 reads TGTGCCAGCAGCCTATCACGGGGGGGCACAGATACGCAGTATTTT.

This sequence joins TRBV28 and TRBJ2-7; possible D gene TRBD1, 5 bases. V lost 6 bases, J lost 5 bases, and 20 bases lay in between. The CDR3 consists of 15 residues. The germline V gene has CDR1 MDHEN and CDR2 SYDVKM. In DNA form, the CDR3 reads TGTGCCAGCAGCCCCTTGACAGTTGGAAGCGACGAGCAGTACTTC. Protein product: CASSPLTVGSDEQYF.

The chain links TRBV6-1 to TRBJ2-7; D not certain. Germline lookup yields CDR1 MNHNS and CDR2 SASEGT. This CDR3 has 13 amino acids. V dropped 6 bases and J dropped 4 bases, with 13 bases sitting between them. CDR3 in amino acids: CASRSGLGYEQYF. The CDR3 DNA follows: TGTGCCAGCAGGTCAGGTCTTGGGTACGAGCAGTACTTC.

The chain employs TRBV7-9 and TRBJ2-1; TRBD1 agrees at 9 bases. The CDR3 contains 15 residues. Germline lookup yields CDR1 SEHNR and CDR2 FQNEAQ (reference sequence). Trimming at V came to 8 bases and at J to 7 bases, leaving 12 bases not matched to a gene. The CDR3 is CASRKGQGVRNEQFF. For the CDR3, the DNA is TGTGCCAGCCGCAAGGGACAGGGAGTAAGGAATGAGCAGTTCTTC. Using reference TRBV7-9 and TRBJ2-1 for the parts outside the CDR3, the full variable domain is DTGVSQNPRHKITKRGQNVTFRCDPISEHNRLYWYRQTLGQGPEFLTYFQNEAQLEKSRLLSDRFSAERPKGSFSTLEIQRTEQGDSAMYLCASRKGQGVRNEQFFGPGTRLTVL.

The chain links TRBV5-1 to TRBJ2-1; perhaps TRBD2 as D (5 bases). Trimming removed 4 bases from V and 8 bases from J, with 19 bases in between. The CDR3 spans 15 residues. Germline CDR1 reads SGHRS; CDR2 reads YFSETQ. The CDR3 nucleotides read TGCGCCAGCAGCCTGGCGGGTTCCCGAGGCGATGAGCAGTTCTTC. The encoded protein is CASSLAGSRGDEQFF.

The CDR3 region is CAWSVGAGRQPQHF. CDR3 bases: TGTGCCTGGAGTGTAGGGGCAGGGCGGCAGCCCCAGCATTTT. The chain employs TRBV30 and TRBJ1-5, with a possible D match to TRBD1 (5 bases). Germline CDR1 reads GTSNPN; CDR2 reads SVGIG (reference sequence). Trimming cost V 0 bases and J 7 bases, with 13 bases left between them. The CDR3 runs to 14 residues.